These T cell receptor beta chains were read from a single sample in a study of shared clonotypes between healthy human individuals. The data were produced by immunoSEQ multiplex PCR, yet TCRdb's version contains in-frame clones alone and is incomplete. The table has approximately 980,000 clones, 60% to 85% seen once; the top ten hold 1.5%. The source material was memory CD4+ T cells sorted from blood. These receptors were taken from a man aged 18 to 30 in good health. Each CDR3 is given with its conserved first and last residue. D genes are given only for firm matches. Part of the rows lack a size; the others show once, few, many or a class for expanded clones.

TRBD2	TRBV10-1	TRBJ2-3	-	TGCGCCAGCACGAGCGGGGGCCTCACAGATACGCAGTATTTT	CASTSGGLTDTQYF
-	TRBV9	TRBJ2-5	-	TGTGCCAGCAGCGTTACAGGGGGGGTAGAGACCCAGTACTTC	CASSVTGGVETQYF
-	TRBV25-1	TRBJ2-3	-	TGTGCCAGCAGTCCGATCCTAGTGAGAGGAGAGGGAGATACGCAGTATTTT	CASSPILVRGEGDTQYF
-	TRBV10-3	TRBJ2-7	-	TGTGCCATCAGTGGCCGCGACAGAGACTACGAGCAGTACTTC	CAISGRDRDYEQYF
-	TRBV5-4	TRBJ2-1	few	TGTGCCAGCAGCTTCATGGACTACAATGAGCAGTTCTTC	CASSFMDYNEQFF
TRBD1	TRBV11-2	TRBJ1-1	-	TGTGCCAGCAGCCAGGGGACAGGGACAATGAACACTGAAGCTTTCTTT	CASSQGTGTMNTEAFF
TRBD1	TRBV11-2	TRBJ2-7	-	TGTGCCAGCAGCCGGACAGGGGGGAATTACGAGCAGTACTTC	CASSRTGGNYEQYF
-	TRBV2	TRBJ2-1	-	TGTGCCAGCAGTGAAGCGCGATTACGCGTTGAGCAGTTCTTC	CASSEARLRVEQFF
-	TRBV13	TRBJ1-1	-	TGTGCCAGCAGCTTAGAGGGGAGCCAGCTGAGGGGCACTGAAGCTTTCTTT	CASSLEGSQLRGTEAFF
-	TRBV6-1	TRBJ2-7	-	TGTGCCAGCACCAGTCCGGCTAGCCTCTACGAGCAGTACTTC	CASTSPASLYEQYF
-	TRBV6-5	TRBJ2-3	-	TGTGCCAGCAAGGCGGAGACCACAGATACGCAGTATTTT	CASKAETTDTQYF
-	TRBV6-5	TRBJ1-2	few	TGTGCCAGCCTGGACCCTAACTATGGCTACACCTTC	CASLDPNYGYTF
TRBD1	TRBV11-2	TRBJ1-1	-	TGTGCCAGCAGCTTGAGACAGGGGCTTGAAGCTTTCTTT	CASSLRQGLEAFF
-	TRBV7-7	TRBJ2-1	-	TGTGCTAGCAGCTCAGACACGAGCTCCTACAATGAGCAGTTCTTC	CASSSDTSSYNEQFF
-	TRBV10-1	TRBJ2-7	-	TGCGCCAGCAGTGACGGGTTGCAGGGGGAGCAGTACTTC	CASSDGLQGEQYF
TRBD1	TRBV10-1	TRBJ2-1	-	TGCGCCAGCAGTTCCGGACAGGGGGAAAATGAGCAGTTCTTC	CASSSGQGENEQFF
TRBD1	TRBV6-1	TRBJ1-2	-	TGTGCCAGCAGGTCCGGGACAGCCTATGGCTACACCTTC	CASRSGTAYGYTF
-	TRBV6-5	TRBJ2-7	-	TGTGCCAGCAGTTACTTCCCGGGTTCCTACGAGCAGTACTTC	CASSYFPGSYEQYF
TRBD1	TRBV18	TRBJ1-3	-	TGTGCCAGCTCACCACCGACAGGGGCGAGCTCTGGAAACACCATATATTTT	CASSPPTGASSGNTIYF
TRBD1	TRBV4-1	TRBJ2-5	-	TGCGCCAGCAGCCAGGCCGGACAGGGCGGGACCCAGTACTTC	CASSQAGQGGTQYF
-	TRBV5-1	TRBJ1-4	-	TGCGCCAGCAGCGCCACAGGCACAACTAATGAAAAACTGTTTTTT	CASSATGTTNEKLFF
TRBD1	TRBV11-2	TRBJ1-6	-	TGTGCCAGCAGCCGGGACAGGACCAATTCACCCCTCCACTTT	CASSRDRTNSPLHF
-	TRBV4-2	TRBJ1-4	-	TGTGCCAGCAGTATGACGGTGGCAACTAATGAAAAACTGTTTTTT	CASSMTVATNEKLFF
TRBD1	TRBV4-3	TRBJ2-7	-	TGCGCCAGCAGCGGATCCGGGACAGGGATATACGAGCAGTACTTC	CASSGSGTGIYEQYF